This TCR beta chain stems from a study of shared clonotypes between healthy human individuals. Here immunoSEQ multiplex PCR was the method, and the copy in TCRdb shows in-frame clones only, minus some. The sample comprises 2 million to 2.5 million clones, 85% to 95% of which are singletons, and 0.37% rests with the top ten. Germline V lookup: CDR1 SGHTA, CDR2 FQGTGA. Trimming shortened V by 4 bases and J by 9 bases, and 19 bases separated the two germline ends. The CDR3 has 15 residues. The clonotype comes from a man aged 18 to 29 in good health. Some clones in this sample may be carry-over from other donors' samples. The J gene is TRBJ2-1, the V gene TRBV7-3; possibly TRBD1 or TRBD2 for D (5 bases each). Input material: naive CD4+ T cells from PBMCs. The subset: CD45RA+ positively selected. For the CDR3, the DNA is TGTGCCAGCAGCTCCCCGGGTGGGGCGGGCGGTGAGCAGTTCTTC. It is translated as CASSSPGGAGGEQFF.